This T cell receptor beta chain was documented in a study of blood T cell repertoires in COVID-19. Sequencing was performed with immunoSEQ multiplex PCR; in TCRdb, only in-frame clones are kept and a portion is missing. The sample consists of under 200,000 clones, approximately 85% of them appearing once. The CDR3 consists of 15 residues. Germline trimming cut 4 bases from V and 2 bases from J; bases unmatched to any gene: 4. Looked up from germline, CDR1 is SGHRS and CDR2 is YFSETQ. The specimen sequenced was PBMCs or T cells enriched from blood (not recorded which). This TCR was sampled from a man aged 40-55 years with acute COVID-19. The gene calls are TRBV5-1 and TRBJ1-5, with 9 bases identical to TRBD1. In DNA form, the CDR3 reads TGCGCCAGCAGCCGGACAGGGGAAGGCAATCAGCCCCAGCATTTT. The encoded protein is CASSRTGEGNQPQHF.